This TCR beta chain emerged from a study of blood T cells in healthy people across ages. Each sample yielded at least 6 million isolated PBMCs. A sample-barcoded 5' primer and a J-beta primer mix were used in a second PCR of about 7 to 12 cycles. A tag from a template-switch adaptor with 12 random nucleotides marked each cDNA molecule. TCRdb re-called the 5' RACE reads through MiXCR, storing one row per CDR3 protein. The sample consists of 1.5 million to 2 million distinct CDR3 sequences, 49% of them appearing once. As concerns this clonotype: What it recognizes is unknown.

Study-level findings and limits: Diversity of TCR beta per million T cells declined in a roughly linear way with age.

Sequences were obtained from blood. This TCR derives from a woman aged 35 to 49 in good health.

DNA for the CDR3: TGTGCCAGCAGTTACTCACTAGCGGAAGATACGCAGTATTTT. Its protein product is CASSYSLAEDTQYF. The chain joins TRBV6-2 or TRBV6-3 to TRBJ2-3, with 8 bases lining up with TRBD2. The CDR3 loop spans 14 amino acids. From germline, CDR1 is MNHEY and CDR2 SVGEGT. Trimming at V came to 0 bases and at J to 5 bases, leaving 1 base not matched to a gene.